The present entry profiles one T cell receptor beta chain with its context. What it recognizes is unknown. The CDR3 is 15 residues long. V was shortened by 4 bases and J by 2 bases, with 16 bases between the two germline ends. From germline, CDR1 is SGDLS and CDR2 YYNGEE. The source of the sample is a study of blood T cells in healthy people across ages. The study's findings and limits: Age advanced and TCR beta diversity per million T cells fell, roughly linearly.

Using a J-beta primer mix together with a sample-barcoded 5' primer, a second PCR was run for roughly 6 to 11 cycles. TCRdb processed the 5' RACE reads anew with MiXCR; each CDR3 protein has one entry. The table shows some 1.5 million distinct CDR3 sequences, with over 25% occurring only once. This clonotype originated in a woman aged 25 to 45 in good health. The chain recombines TRBV9 with TRBJ2-7, with D possibly being TRBD1 or TRBD2 (6 bases each). The specimen sequenced was blood. The CDR3 loop reads CASSPMGRGPYEQYF. The CDR3 coding sequence is TGTGCCAGCAGCCCCATGGGTCGGGGGCCCTACGAGCAGTACTTC.